The 14 T cell receptor beta chains reported below all come from one sample, sequenced in a study of cytotoxic CD8 clonotypes in ibrutinib-treated CLL. Produced via immunoSEQ multiplex PCR; TCRdb's table is partial and in-frame only. The sample consists of approximately 200,000 clones, over 60% of them appearing once. Material: PBMCs, obtained after 24 months of ibrutinib treatment. All receptors derive from a human donor with chronic lymphocytic leukemia.

The rearrangement links TRBV29-1 to TRBJ1-2; D perhaps matches TRBD1 (6 bases). This CDR3 is 13 amino acids long. Germline V gene data show CDR1 as SQVTM and CDR2 as ANQGSEA. Trimming removed 7 bases at V and 1 base at J, with 13 bases between. The CDR3 sequence: CSALGGLNYGYTF. Written as DNA, the CDR3 is TGCAGCGCTTTAGGGGGTCTTAACTATGGCTACACCTTC.

The chain carries TRBV7-9 and TRBJ2-7; a possible D gene is TRBD1 (6 bases). V was trimmed by 5 bases and J by 3 bases, leaving 17 bases between them. The CDR3 is 15 residues long. Germline values: CDR1 SEHNR, CDR2 FQNEAQ (reference sequence). For the CDR3, the DNA is TGTGCCAGCAGCACCATAGCAGGGGCCGGCTACGAGCAGTACTTC. This sequence encodes CASSTIAGAGYEQYF.

V and J are TRBV10-3 and TRBJ2-5; D is possibly TRBD2 (5 bases). Per germline, CDR1 ENHRY and CDR2 SYGVKD. Trimming shortened V by 0 bases and J by 5 bases, and 7 bases separated the two germline ends. The CDR3 runs 13 residues. CDR3 in amino acids: CAISESREETQYF. Written as DNA, the CDR3 is TGTGCCATCAGTGAGTCGAGGGAGGAGACCCAGTACTTC.

The CDR3 nucleotides are TGTGCCAGCAGCCCATCATGGACAGGGATGAACACTGAAGCTTTCTTT. Protein: CASSPSWTGMNTEAFF. The chain joins TRBV11-3 to TRBJ1-1, with 8 bases aligning to TRBD1. This CDR3 has 16 amino acids. Germline lookup yields CDR1 SGHNT and CDR2 YENEEA. Trimming at V came to 5 bases and at J to 0 bases, leaving 8 bases not matched to a gene. Full variable domain (outside the CDR3, taken from reference TRBV11-3 and TRBJ1-1): EAGVVQSPRYKIIEKKQPVAFWCNPISGHNTLYWYLQNLGQGPELLIRYENEEAVDDSQLPKDRFSAERLKGVDSTLKIQPAELGDSAVYLCASSPSWTGMNTEAFFGQGTRLTVV.

The chain links TRBV4-1 to TRBJ1-1; D not resolved. The V and J ends lost 4 bases and 4 bases respectively, with 13 bases between them. The CDR3 length is 14 residues. CDR1 is MGHRA and CDR2 is YSYEKL in the germline V gene. CDR3 DNA: TGCGCCAGCAGCCCGACCGCAGTAATCACTGAAGCTTTCTTT. Its protein is CASSPTAVITEAFF.

Only a few counts were recorded for this clone. A read error may account for a junction end that differs from germline. The V gene is TRBV7-2, the J gene TRBJ2-5; either TRBD1 or TRBD2 may fit D (5 bases each). The CDR3 sequence is 13 residues long. Germline V lookup: CDR1 SGHTA, CDR2 FQGNSA. The CDR3 DNA follows: TGTGCCAGCAGCCGCGAAACGGGGCAAGACTTGCACTTC. Encoded protein: CASSRETGQDLHF. Full variable domain (rest looked up from reference TRBV7-2 and TRBJ2-5): GAGVSQSPSNKVTEKGKDVELRCDPISGHTALYWYRQSLGQGLEFLIYFQGNSAPDKSGLPSDRFSAERTGGSVSTLTIQRTQQEDSAVYLCASSRETGQDLHFGPGTRLLVL.

The chain has TRBV6-1 and TRBJ2-5; D remains ambiguous. Trimming took 4 bases from V and 1 from J, leaving 16 bases between them. Germline-derived CDR1 and CDR2 are MNHNS and SASEGT. CDR3 length: 16 amino acids. CDR3 nucleotides: TGTGCCAGCAGTGGTACCCGTGGTCCAACCCAAGAGACCCAGTACTTC. As protein: CASSGTRGPTQETQYF.

The V gene is TRBV21-1, the J gene TRBJ2-7. TRBV21-1 is deemed a pseudogene. This CDR3 has 19 amino acids. The CDR3: CASSNGGPGPPPRDYEQYF. The CDR3 nucleotides read TGTGCCAGCAGCAATGGGGGACCGGGACCCCCACCGAGAGATTACGAGCAGTACTTC.

The chain joins TRBV4-1 to TRBJ1-1; D gene uncertain. Deletions cut 0 bases from V and 0 bases from J, with 8 bases between. This CDR3 contains 15 residues. Germline CDR1 reads MGHRA; CDR2 reads YSYEKL. CDR3 residues: CASSQDNRLNTEAFF. The CDR3 DNA reads TGCGCCAGCAGCCAAGATAACAGATTGAACACTGAAGCTTTCTTT.

This clone was seen a few times. The chain is built from TRBV28 and TRBJ2-3; 7 nucleotides agree with TRBD2. Germline loops: CDR1 MDHEN, CDR2 SYDVKM. This CDR3 has 15 residues. V gave up 6 bases and J gave up 0 bases; unmatched junction bases: 6. CDR3: CASSLSGRSTDTQYF. The CDR3 DNA is TGTGCCAGCAGCCTTAGCGGGCGAAGCACAGATACGCAGTATTTT.

The chain recombines TRBV18 with TRBJ1-2; possibly TRBD1 for D (5 bases). Trimming cost V 3 bases and J 0 bases, with 14 bases left between them. CDR3 length: 16 amino acids. Germline CDR1 and CDR2: KGHSH and LQKENI. Written as DNA, the CDR3 is TGTGCCAGCTCACCTGGTGGGGACTTGGCTAACTATGGCTACACCTTC. Protein product: CASSPGGDLANYGYTF. Variable domain in full (rest from reference TRBV18 and TRBJ1-2): NAGVMQNPRHLVRRRGQEARLRCSPMKGHSHVYWYRQLPEEGLKFMVYLQKENIIDESGMPKERFSAEFPKEGPSILRIQQVVRGDSAAYFCASSPGGDLANYGYTFGSGTRLTVV.

V and J are TRBV9 and TRBJ2-1; D may be TRBD2 (5 bases). Germline V gene sequence: CDR1 SGDLS, CDR2 YYNGEE. Trimming took off 2 bases at V and 5 bases at J, with 11 bases between the two ends. The CDR3 totals 14 residues. The CDR3 nucleotides are TGTGCCAGCAGCGTGCTCGGACTCAACAATGAGCAGTTCTTC. This codes for CASSVLGLNNEQFF.

CDR3 region: CATSRAELAQGETQYF. CDR3 bases: TGTGCCACCAGCAGAGCTGAACTAGCCCAGGGGGAGACCCAGTACTTC. V is TRBV15 and J is TRBJ2-5; D may be TRBD1 or TRBD2 (6 bases each). Per germline, CDR1 LNHNV and CDR2 YYDKDF (reference sequence). Trimming stripped 1 base from V and 5 bases from J, with 17 bases between. The CDR3 is 16 residues long.

The genes are TRBV10-2 and TRBJ2-7; no clear D gene. Trimming cost V 8 bases and J 1 base, with 12 bases left between them. The CDR3 spans 13 residues. Per the germline V gene, CDR1 is WSHSY and CDR2 is SAAADI. The CDR3 nucleotides read TGCGCCAGCGGTGGGTTTCGGTCCTACGAGCAGTACTTC. This translates into CASGGFRSYEQYF.